The following is a T cell receptor (beta chain) sequence with its context. The data belong to a study of Graves' ophthalmopathy and Graves' hyperthyroidism. Eligible hyperthyroidism cases comprised new diagnoses of under 2 months' duration in individuals aged 18 to 65. Patients with other autoimmune diseases, uncontrolled infections, pregnancy or lactation were excluded. Amplification of the TCR beta CDR3 regions used RNA transcripts (as template). First-round RT-PCR used HTBI primers; second-round multiplex PCR followed. TCRdb re-analysed the multiplex PCR reads in MiXCR, keeping a single row per CDR3 protein. This repertoire shows some 380,000 distinct CDR3 sequences, over 15% found once; its top ten account for 5.5% to 7%. This CDR3 spans 14 amino acids. Germline CDR1 and CDR2: MGHRA and YSYEKL. V gave up 5 bases and J gave up 0 bases, with 11 bases separating them.

Sample: peripheral blood. This rearrangement joins TRBV4-1 to TRBJ2-7; D gene ambiguous. The source of this sequence is a woman under 30 with stable Graves' hyperthyroidism. CDR3 nucleotides: TGCGCCAGCAGCGAGGACGAAAACTCCTACGAGCAGTACTTC. Its translation is CASSEDENSYEQYF.